This record covers a single TCR beta chain. Its antigen remains unidentified. The sample is drawn from a study of OX40 agonist ivuxolimab in advanced cancers. Study as a whole: Patients took ivuxolimab, an agonistic anti-OX40 (CD134) antibody. Study-wide findings and caveats: At 0.1-3.0 mg/kg, partial responders had clonal expansion among the lowest observed. CD4+ and CD8+ blood T cells expanded clonally by week 6 at 0.1 to 3.0 mg/kg.

The method was immunoSEQ multiplex PCR; TCRdb's version includes in-frame clones alone and lacks a portion of them. The table records some 80,000 clones, approximately 93% of them present only once. This CDR3 has 17 residues. Trimming at V came to 0 bases and at J to 1 base, leaving 4 bases not matched to a gene. Looked up from germline, CDR1 is SGDLS and CDR2 is YYNGEE. This rearrangement joins TRBV9 to TRBJ2-2; TRBD2 agrees at 9 bases. This receptor was taken from an adult with an advanced solid tumor such as melanoma, head and neck, liver or kidney cancer. This specimen consisted of CD4+ or CD8+ T cells sorted from blood, obtained in a trial of the OX40 agonist ivuxolimab. CDR3 bases: TGTGCCAGCAGCGTAGCGGTTAGCGGGGGGAACACCGGGGAGCTGTTTTTT. It encodes CASSVAVSGGNTGELFF.